The following is a T cell receptor (beta chain) sequence with its context. What it recognizes is unknown. The data were taken from a study of T cell responses to AZD1222 COVID-19 vaccine. Findings of the study overall: Among AZD1222 vaccinees, only 5 to 7 were seropositive at baseline. Donors skewed white British and female; clonal diversity was possibly underestimated. Epitopes outside B.1.351 and B.1.1.7 mutated regions reportedly drew nearly half of spike TCRs. Regions 160-218 and 743-854 dominated among vaccine-associated CD4 TCRs spanning spike.

The protocol was immunoSEQ multiplex PCR, while the TCRdb copy is restricted to in-frame clones and leaves out a portion. Altogether about 180,000 clones are present, about 93% being singletons, with the ten largest covering about 1%. Germline CDR1 LGHDT, CDR2 YNNKEL (reference sequence). This CDR3 comprises 15 residues. The ends lost 5 bases at V and 1 base at J; junction bases unmatched: 6. This receptor was identified in an adult who received the MenACWY meningococcal vaccine as a control. The starting material was peripheral blood, obtained 28 days after the second dose of the MenACWY control vaccine. J is TRBJ1-1 and V is TRBV3-1 (or the pseudogene TRBV3-2), with 8 bases fitting TRBD1. CDR3 sequence (DNA): TGTGCCAGCAGCGACAGGGGAAGGGGGAACACTGAAGCTTTCTTT. This gives the protein CASSDRGRGNTEAFF.